Below are 19 T cell receptor beta chains sequenced from a single sample in a study of CD8 T cells in Susac syndrome. With random hexamers, reverse transcription was performed on about 0.5 to 1 ug of RNA. One entry per CDR3 protein, called by TCRdb with MiXCR from the immunoSEQ multiplex PCR reads. The data hold some 200,000 distinct CDR3 sequences, with around 95% observed a single time. The sample taken for sequencing was CD8+ T cells from PBMCs. Every receptor here comes from a human donor with Susac syndrome.

V is TRBV5-1 and J is TRBJ1-1, with 7 bases matching TRBD1. CDR3 length equals 16 residues. The V and J ends lost 5 bases and 3 bases, in that order; junction bases with no gene match: 13. CDR1 is SGHRS and CDR2 is YFSETQ in the germline V gene. CDR3 sequence: CASRHRTRGADTEAFF. The CDR3 region has the DNA TGCGCCAGCAGACACAGGACCAGGGGGGCGGACACTGAAGCTTTCTTT.

V is TRBV7-6 and J is TRBJ2-1; D unresolved. The length of the CDR3 is 12 residues. V dropped 5 bases and J dropped 10 bases, with 12 bases sitting between them. Per the germline V gene, CDR1 is SGHVS and CDR2 is FNYEAQ. CDR3 nucleotides: TGTGCCAGCAGCCCCCCCTCAGACGAGCAGTTCTTC. It translates to CASSPPSDEQFF.

CDR3 amino acids: CASSFSAGEAFGKQFF. For the CDR3, the DNA is TGTGCCAGCAGTTTCTCGGCGGGGGAGGCTTTCGGAAAGCAGTTCTTC. The rearrangement links TRBV27 to TRBJ2-1, with TRBD2 matching over 7 bases. This CDR3 region has 16 residues. Germline trimming cut 3 bases from V and 11 bases from J; bases unmatched to any gene: 16. Looked up from germline, CDR1 is MNHEY and CDR2 is SMNVEV (reference sequence).

This clonotype was detected only once. This rearrangement joins TRBV5-6 to TRBJ2-7, with D perhaps TRBD1 (6 bases). The V gene lost 4 bases and the J gene lost 5 bases, with 16 bases spanning the gap. The CDR3 is made up of 14 amino acids. Germline values: CDR1 SGHDT, CDR2 YYEEEE. The CDR3 nucleotides are TGTGCCAGCAGCGCAGGGGCCTCGCTAAACGAGCAGTACTTC. Protein product: CASSAGASLNEQYF.

The chain recombines TRBV30 with TRBJ1-5, with TRBD1 matching 10 bases. V was clipped by 3 bases and J by 3 bases; unmatched bases: 5. Germline CDR1 reads GTSNPN; CDR2 reads SVGIG (reference sequence). This CDR3 is built from 15 residues. The CDR3 is CAWRTGGETNQPQHF. The CDR3, as DNA: TGTGCCTGGAGGACAGGGGGCGAAACCAATCAGCCCCAGCATTTT.

This chain joins TRBV20-1 and TRBJ2-1; maybe TRBD1 (6 bases). The germline CDR1 and CDR2 sequences are DFQATT and SNEGSKA (reference sequence). V lost 5 bases and J lost 0, with 14 bases in between. The CDR3 is 15 residues long. The CDR3 is CSARLRGSSYNEQFF. The CDR3 DNA reads as TGCAGTGCTCGGCTGAGGGGGAGCTCCTACAATGAGCAGTTCTTC.

CDR3 sequence (DNA): TGCAGTGCTAGACATGGAAACACCATATATTTT. This codes for CSARHGNTIYF. The chain has TRBV20-1 and TRBJ1-3; no clear D gene. Per the germline V gene, CDR1 is DFQATT and CDR2 is SNEGSKA (reference sequence). This CDR3 has 11 residues. Trimming cost V 2 bases and J 3 bases, with 2 bases left between them.

The chain is built from TRBV9 and TRBJ1-1; D perhaps matches TRBD1 (5 bases). Trimming removed 0 bases from V and 3 bases from J, with 9 bases in between. The CDR3 is made up of 14 amino acids. From germline, CDR1 is SGDLS and CDR2 YYNGEE. For the CDR3, the DNA is TGTGCCAGCAGCGTAGGACAGCTGCACACTGAAGCTTTCTTT. Translation: CASSVGQLHTEAFF.

CDR3 sequence: CASSDLGQGARKLFF. The CDR3, as DNA: TGTGCCAGCAGTGATCTGGGACAGGGGGCGAGGAAACTGTTTTTT. The gene calls are TRBV25-1 and TRBJ1-4, with 12 nucleotides matching TRBD1. The CDR3 is made up of 15 amino acids. Germline V gene sequence: CDR1 MGHDK, CDR2 SYGVNS. Trimming at V came to 3 bases and at J to 11 bases, leaving 7 bases not matched to a gene.

The genes are TRBV6-5 and TRBJ2-3; no reliable D call. The germline V and J ends were trimmed by 6 bases and 0 bases, with 10 bases remaining between them. The CDR3 loop spans 14 amino acids. Germline CDR1 and CDR2: MNHEY and SVGAGI. The CDR3 sequence is CASSKGFSTDTQYF. Written as DNA, the CDR3 is TGTGCCAGCAGCAAAGGGTTCAGCACAGATACGCAGTATTTT.

The V and J genes are TRBV12-3 or TRBV12-4 and TRBJ2-5; TRBD1 agrees at 9 bases. CDR3 length equals 14 residues. Trimming took 7 bases from V and 3 from J; bases not matched to a gene: 6. The CDR3 spells CASKSDRGEETQYF. CDR3 DNA sequence: TGTGCCAGCAAATCGGACAGGGGCGAAGAGACCCAGTACTTC.

The chain links TRBV4-1 to TRBJ2-1; 7 bases are shared with TRBD1. CDR3 size: 15 residues. The V gene end was trimmed by 3 bases and the J gene end by 8 bases; junction bases not matched to a gene: 10. Germline loops: CDR1 MGHRA, CDR2 YSYEKL. CDR3: CASSQRQGSIHEQFF. CDR3 DNA sequence: TGCGCCAGCAGCCAGCGACAGGGTTCGATCCATGAGCAGTTCTTC.

V and J are TRBV20-1 and TRBJ1-2, with D hard to call. In germline, CDR1 is DFQATT, CDR2 SNEGSKA (reference sequence). The CDR3 length is 11 residues. Trimming shortened V by 0 bases and J by 7 bases, and 6 bases separated the two germline ends. CDR3 DNA: TGCAGTGCTAGAGATGCCACTGGCTACACCTTC. Its protein product is CSARDATGYTF.

The chain carries TRBV25-1 and TRBJ2-1; D call uncertain. Germline CDR1 reads MGHDK; CDR2 reads SYGVNS. V dropped 4 bases and J dropped 6 bases, with 7 bases sitting between them. CDR3 length: 12 residues. As DNA, the CDR3 is TGTGCCAGCAGTGTGACTGTCAATGAGCAGTTCTTC. It yields the protein CASSVTVNEQFF.

The CDR3 loop is CASSLILGNTEAFF. In DNA, the CDR3 is TGTGCCAGCAGTTTAATCTTGGGTAACACTGAAGCTTTCTTT. The chain carries TRBV12-3 or TRBV12-4 and TRBJ1-1; D not certain. The CDR3 spans 14 residues. The germline V and J ends were trimmed by 2 bases and 2 bases, with 9 bases remaining between them.

This chain joins TRBV12-3 or TRBV12-4 and TRBJ2-1; D perhaps matches TRBD1 (5 bases). This CDR3 is 13 amino acids long. The V end was cut by 6 bases, the J end by 8 bases, with 14 bases between. The CDR3 sequence is CASRLDSFDEQFF. In DNA form, the CDR3 reads TGTGCCAGCAGACTCGACAGCTTCGATGAGCAGTTCTTC.

The chain is built from TRBV2 and TRBJ2-2; D is unresolved. Per the germline V gene, CDR1 is SNHLY and CDR2 is FYNNEI. This CDR3 comprises 15 residues. V gave up 5 bases and J gave up 5 bases, with 15 bases separating them. CDR3 amino acids: CASSQRAGGTGELFF. The CDR3 nucleotides are TGTGCCAGCAGTCAAAGGGCCGGTGGAACCGGGGAGCTGTTTTTT.

This clonotype has a single count. This rearrangement joins TRBV27 to TRBJ2-7, with 10 bases matching TRBD1. This CDR3 has 16 amino acids. V shed 3 bases and J 0 bases; nucleotides not matched to a gene: 5. Per germline, CDR1 MNHEY and CDR2 SMNVEV (reference sequence). CDR3 sequence: CASSFGTGDISYEQYF. DNA of the CDR3: TGTGCCAGCAGTTTTGGGACAGGGGATATCTCCTACGAGCAGTACTTC.

The genes are TRBV12-3 or TRBV12-4 and TRBJ2-3; D might be TRBD1 (7 bases). Trimming took 5 bases from V and 2 from J, leaving 14 bases between them. The CDR3 loop spans 15 amino acids. Here the CDR3 DNA reads TGTGCCAGCAGTCCCAGGGGGGACCTCACAGATACGCAGTATTTT. It translates to CASSPRGDLTDTQYF.